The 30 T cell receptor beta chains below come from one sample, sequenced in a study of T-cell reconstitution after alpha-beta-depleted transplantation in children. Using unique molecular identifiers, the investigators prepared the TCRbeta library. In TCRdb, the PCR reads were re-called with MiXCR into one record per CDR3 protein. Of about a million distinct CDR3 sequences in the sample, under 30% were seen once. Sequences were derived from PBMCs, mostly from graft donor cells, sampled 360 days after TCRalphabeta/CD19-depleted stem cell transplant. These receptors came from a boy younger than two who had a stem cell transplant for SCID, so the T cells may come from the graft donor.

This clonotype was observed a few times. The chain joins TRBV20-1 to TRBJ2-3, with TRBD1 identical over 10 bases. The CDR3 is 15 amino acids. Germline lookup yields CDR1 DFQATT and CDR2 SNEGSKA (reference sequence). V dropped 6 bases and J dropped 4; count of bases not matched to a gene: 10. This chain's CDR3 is CSAQTYGTGADTQYF. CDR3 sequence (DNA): TGCAGTGCCCAAACTTACGGGACAGGGGCAGATACGCAGTATTTT.

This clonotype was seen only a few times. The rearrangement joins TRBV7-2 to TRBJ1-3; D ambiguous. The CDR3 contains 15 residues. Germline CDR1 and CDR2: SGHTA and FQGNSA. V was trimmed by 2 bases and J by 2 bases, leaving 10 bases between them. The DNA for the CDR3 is TGTGCCAGCAGCTTAAGGAGGGCGGCTGGAAACACCATATATTTT. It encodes CASSLRRAAGNTIYF.

CDR3 nucleotide sequence: TGTGCCAGCAGCCCACGCCGACAGGAGGGTGGTACCGAGCAGTTCTTC. Translating it yields CASSPRRQEGGTEQFF. V usage is TRBV7-9 and J usage is TRBJ2-1; D may be TRBD1 or TRBD2 (6 bases each). V was cut by 5 bases and J by 10 bases, with 24 bases left in between. The CDR3 has 16 amino acids. The germline V gene has CDR1 SEHNR and CDR2 FQNEAQ (reference sequence).

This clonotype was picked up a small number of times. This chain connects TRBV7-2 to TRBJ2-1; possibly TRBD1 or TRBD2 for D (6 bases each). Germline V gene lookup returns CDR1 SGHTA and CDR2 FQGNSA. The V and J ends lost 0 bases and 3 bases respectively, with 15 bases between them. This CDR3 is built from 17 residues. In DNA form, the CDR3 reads TGTGCCAGCAGCTTAGCCCCAAGGGGGGCGGTCTACAATGAGCAGTTCTTC. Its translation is CASSLAPRGAVYNEQFF.

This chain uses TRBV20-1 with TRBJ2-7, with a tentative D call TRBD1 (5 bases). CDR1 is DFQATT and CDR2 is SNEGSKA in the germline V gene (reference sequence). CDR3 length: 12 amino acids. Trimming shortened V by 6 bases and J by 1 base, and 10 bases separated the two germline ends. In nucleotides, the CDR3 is TGCAGTGCCTCACAGGCTTCCTACGAGCAGTACTTC. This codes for CSASQASYEQYF.

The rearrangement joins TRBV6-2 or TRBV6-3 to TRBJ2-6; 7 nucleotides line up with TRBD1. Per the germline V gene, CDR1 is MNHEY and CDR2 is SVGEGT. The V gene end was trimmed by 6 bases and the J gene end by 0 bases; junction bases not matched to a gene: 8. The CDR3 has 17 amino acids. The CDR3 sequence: CASSRDSRISGANVLTF. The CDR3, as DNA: TGTGCCAGCAGCCGGGACAGTAGAATCTCTGGGGCCAACGTCCTGACTTTC.

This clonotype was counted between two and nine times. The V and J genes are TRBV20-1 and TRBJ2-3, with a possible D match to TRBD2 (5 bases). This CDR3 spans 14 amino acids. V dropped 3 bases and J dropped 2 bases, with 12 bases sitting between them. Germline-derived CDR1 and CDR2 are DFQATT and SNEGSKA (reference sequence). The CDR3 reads CSAREGAATDTQYF. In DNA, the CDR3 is TGCAGTGCTAGGGAAGGAGCGGCCACAGATACGCAGTATTTT.

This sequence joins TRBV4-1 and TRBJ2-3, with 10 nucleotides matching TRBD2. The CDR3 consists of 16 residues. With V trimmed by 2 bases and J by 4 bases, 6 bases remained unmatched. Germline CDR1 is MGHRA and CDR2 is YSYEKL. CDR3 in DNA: TGCGCCAGCAGCCAATCGCCTAGCGGGGGCGCAGATACGCAGTATTTT. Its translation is CASSQSPSGGADTQYF.

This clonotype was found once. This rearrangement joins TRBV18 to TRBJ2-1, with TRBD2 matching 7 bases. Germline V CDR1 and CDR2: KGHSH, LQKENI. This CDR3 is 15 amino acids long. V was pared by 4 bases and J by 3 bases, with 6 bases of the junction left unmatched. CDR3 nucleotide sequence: TGTGCCAGCTCACGCGAGCGGGGACTCTACAATGAGCAGTTCTTC. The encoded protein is CASSRERGLYNEQFF.

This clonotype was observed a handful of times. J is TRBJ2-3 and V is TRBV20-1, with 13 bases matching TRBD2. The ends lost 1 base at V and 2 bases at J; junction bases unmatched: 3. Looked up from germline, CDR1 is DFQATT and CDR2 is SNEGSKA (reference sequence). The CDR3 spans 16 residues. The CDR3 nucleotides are TGCAGTGCTAGAGCAGGGACTAGCGGGGTCACAGATACGCAGTATTTT. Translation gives CSARAGTSGVTDTQYF.

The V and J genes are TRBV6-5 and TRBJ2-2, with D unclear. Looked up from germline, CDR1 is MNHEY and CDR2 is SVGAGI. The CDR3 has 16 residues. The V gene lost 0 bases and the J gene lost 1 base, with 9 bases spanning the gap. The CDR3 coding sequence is TGTGCCAGCAGTTACTCTTTTTGGGGGAACACCGGGGAGCTGTTTTTT. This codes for CASSYSFWGNTGELFF.

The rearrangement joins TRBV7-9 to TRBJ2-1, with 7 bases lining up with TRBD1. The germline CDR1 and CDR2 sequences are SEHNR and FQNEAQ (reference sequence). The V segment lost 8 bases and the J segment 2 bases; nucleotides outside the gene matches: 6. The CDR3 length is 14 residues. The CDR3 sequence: CASEGTGAYNEQFF. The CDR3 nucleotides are TGTGCCAGCGAGGGAACAGGGGCCTACAATGAGCAGTTCTTC. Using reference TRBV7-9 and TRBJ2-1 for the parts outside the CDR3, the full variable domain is DTGVSQNPRHKITKRGQNVTFRCDPISEHNRLYWYRQTLGQGPEFLTYFQNEAQLEKSRLLSDRFSAERPKGSFSTLEIQRTEQGDSAMYLCASEGTGAYNEQFFGPGTRLTVL.

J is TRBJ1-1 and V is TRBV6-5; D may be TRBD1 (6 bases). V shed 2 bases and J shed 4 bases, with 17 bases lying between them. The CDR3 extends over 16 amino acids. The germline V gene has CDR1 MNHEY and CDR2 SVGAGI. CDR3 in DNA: TGTGCCAGCAGTTACGGCGGGGGCGCAGGGAGCACTGAAGCTTTCTTT. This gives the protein CASSYGGGAGSTEAFF.

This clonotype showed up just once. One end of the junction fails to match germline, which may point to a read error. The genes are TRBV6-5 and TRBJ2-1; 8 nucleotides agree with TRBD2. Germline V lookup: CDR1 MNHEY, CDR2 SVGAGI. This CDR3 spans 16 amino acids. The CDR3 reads CASGYSGGGPAAEQFF. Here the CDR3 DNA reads TGTGCCAGCGGTTACTCGGGCGGGGGGCCCGCCGCGGAGCAGTTCTTC.

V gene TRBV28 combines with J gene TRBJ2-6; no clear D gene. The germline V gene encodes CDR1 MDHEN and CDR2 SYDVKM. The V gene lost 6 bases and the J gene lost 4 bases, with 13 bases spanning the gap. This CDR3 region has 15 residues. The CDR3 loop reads CASRSRATGANVLTF. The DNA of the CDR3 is TGTGCCAGCAGATCCCGGGCGACCGGGGCCAACGTCCTGACTTTC.

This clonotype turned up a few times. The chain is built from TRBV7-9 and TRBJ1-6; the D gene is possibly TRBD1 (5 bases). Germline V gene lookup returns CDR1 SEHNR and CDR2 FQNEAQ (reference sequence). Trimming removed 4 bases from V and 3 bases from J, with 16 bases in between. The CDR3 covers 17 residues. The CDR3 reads CASSSLITGDYNSPLHF. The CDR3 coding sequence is TGTGCCAGCAGCTCCCTCATTACAGGCGACTATAATTCACCCCTCCACTTT.

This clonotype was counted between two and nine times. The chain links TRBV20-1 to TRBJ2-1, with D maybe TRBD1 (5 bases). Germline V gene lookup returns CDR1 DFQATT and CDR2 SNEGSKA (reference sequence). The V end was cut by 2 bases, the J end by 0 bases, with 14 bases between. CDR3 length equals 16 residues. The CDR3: CSARSGHSSSYNEQFF. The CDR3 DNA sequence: TGCAGTGCTAGATCAGGACATTCTAGCTCCTACAATGAGCAGTTCTTC.

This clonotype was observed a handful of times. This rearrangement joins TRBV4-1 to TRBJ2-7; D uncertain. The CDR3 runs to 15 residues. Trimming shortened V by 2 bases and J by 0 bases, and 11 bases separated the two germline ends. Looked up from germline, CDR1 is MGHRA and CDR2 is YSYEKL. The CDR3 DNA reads TGCGCCAGCAGCCAATATGTCCTCCTCTCCTACGAGCAGTACTTC. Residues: CASSQYVLLSYEQYF.

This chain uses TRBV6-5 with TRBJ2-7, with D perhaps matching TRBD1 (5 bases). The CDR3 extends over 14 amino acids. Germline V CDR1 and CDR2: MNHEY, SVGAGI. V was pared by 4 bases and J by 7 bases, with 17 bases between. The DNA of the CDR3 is TGTGCCAGCAGTTGGGGCGGCTCCGATGAGGAGCAGTACTTC. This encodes CASSWGGSDEEQYF.

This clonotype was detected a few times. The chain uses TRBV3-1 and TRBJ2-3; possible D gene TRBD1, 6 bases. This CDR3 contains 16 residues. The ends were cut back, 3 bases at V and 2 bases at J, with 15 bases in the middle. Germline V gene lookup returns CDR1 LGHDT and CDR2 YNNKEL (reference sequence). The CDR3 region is CASSQEAGTFTDTQYF. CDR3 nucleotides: TGTGCCAGCAGCCAGGAGGCAGGGACATTCACAGATACGCAGTATTTT.

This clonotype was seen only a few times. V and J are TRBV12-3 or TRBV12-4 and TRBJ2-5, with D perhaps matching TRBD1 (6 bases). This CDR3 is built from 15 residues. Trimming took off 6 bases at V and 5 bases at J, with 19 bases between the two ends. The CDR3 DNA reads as TGTGCCAGCAGCCAATACTTGGACAGCCGGGAGACCCAGTACTTC. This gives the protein CASSQYLDSRETQYF.

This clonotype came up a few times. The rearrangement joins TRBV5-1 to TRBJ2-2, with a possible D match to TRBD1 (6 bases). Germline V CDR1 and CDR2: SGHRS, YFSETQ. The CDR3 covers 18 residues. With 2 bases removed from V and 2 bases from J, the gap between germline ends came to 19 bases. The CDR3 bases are TGCGCCAGCAGCTTCCATTCCCCCAGGGGCCAAAACACCGGGGAGCTGTTTTTT. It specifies CASSFHSPRGQNTGELFF.

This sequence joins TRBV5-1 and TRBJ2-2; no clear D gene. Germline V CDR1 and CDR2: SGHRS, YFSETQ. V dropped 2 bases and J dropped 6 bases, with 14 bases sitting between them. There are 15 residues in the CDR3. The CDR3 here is CASSLVIQPAGELFF. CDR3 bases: TGCGCCAGCAGCTTAGTGATTCAACCGGCCGGGGAGCTGTTTTTT.

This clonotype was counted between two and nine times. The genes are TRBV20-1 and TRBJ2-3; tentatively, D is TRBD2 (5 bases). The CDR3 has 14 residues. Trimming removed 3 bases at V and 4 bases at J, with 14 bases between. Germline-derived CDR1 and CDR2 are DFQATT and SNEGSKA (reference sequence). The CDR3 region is CSAREVVPSDTQYF. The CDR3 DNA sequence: TGCAGTGCTAGGGAGGTGGTTCCTTCAGATACGCAGTATTTT.

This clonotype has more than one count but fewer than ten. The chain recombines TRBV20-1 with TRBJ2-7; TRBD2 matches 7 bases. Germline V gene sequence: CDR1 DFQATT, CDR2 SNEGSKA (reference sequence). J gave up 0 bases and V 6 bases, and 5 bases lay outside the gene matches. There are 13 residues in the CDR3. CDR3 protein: CSAARGTSYEQYF. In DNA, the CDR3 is TGCAGTGCCGCGCGGGGGACCTCCTACGAGCAGTACTTC.

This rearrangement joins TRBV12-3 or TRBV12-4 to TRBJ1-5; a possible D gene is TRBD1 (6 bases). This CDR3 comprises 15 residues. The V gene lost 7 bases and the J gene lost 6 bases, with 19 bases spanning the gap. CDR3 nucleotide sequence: TGTGCCAGCATTTTCTTGCAACAGGGCGGTCAGCCCCAGCATTTT. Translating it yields CASIFLQQGGQPQHF.

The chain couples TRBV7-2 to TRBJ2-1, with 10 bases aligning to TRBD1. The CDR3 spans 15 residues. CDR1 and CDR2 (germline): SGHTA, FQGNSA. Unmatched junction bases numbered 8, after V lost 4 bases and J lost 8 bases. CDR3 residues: CASSWTGGIFDEQFF. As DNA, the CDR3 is TGTGCCAGCAGCTGGACAGGGGGAATATTCGATGAGCAGTTCTTC.

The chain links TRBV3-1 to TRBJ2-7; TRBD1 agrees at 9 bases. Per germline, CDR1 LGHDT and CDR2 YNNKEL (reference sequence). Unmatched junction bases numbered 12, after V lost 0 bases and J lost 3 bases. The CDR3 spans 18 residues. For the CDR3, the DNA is TGTGCCAGCAGCCAAGATGTCTCAGGAGGGACAGGGTTCTACGAGCAGTACTTC. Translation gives CASSQDVSGGTGFYEQYF.

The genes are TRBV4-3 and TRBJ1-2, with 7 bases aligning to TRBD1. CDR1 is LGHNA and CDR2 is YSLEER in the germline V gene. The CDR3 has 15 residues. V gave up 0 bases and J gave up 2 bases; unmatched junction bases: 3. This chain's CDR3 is CASSQESRGNYGYTF. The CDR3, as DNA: TGCGCCAGCAGCCAAGAATCCAGGGGGAACTATGGCTACACCTTC.

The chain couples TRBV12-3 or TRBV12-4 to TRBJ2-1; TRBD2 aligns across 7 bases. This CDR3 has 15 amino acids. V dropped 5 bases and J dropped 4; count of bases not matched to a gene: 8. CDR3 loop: CASSPPGLQYNEQFF. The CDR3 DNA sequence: TGTGCCAGCAGTCCACCGGGACTACAGTACAATGAGCAGTTCTTC.